The present T cell receptor (beta chain) was sequenced within a study of PD-L1 blockade in urothelial cancer. The CDR3 is 14 residues long. The germline gives CDR1 MNHEY, CDR2 SMNVEV (reference sequence). Trimming removed 4 bases from V and 4 bases from J; junction bases left unmatched: 6. This table comes from immunoSEQ multiplex PCR, and its TCRdb copy is limited to in-frame clones, with some not included. The data show 37,000 or so clones, with 82% seen just once and 15% to 20% held by the top ten. The clonotype originates from a man aged 60 to 75 with urothelial cancer. This rearrangement joins TRBV27 to TRBJ1-1; 7 bases agree with TRBD1. Material: PBMCs, obtained around atezolizumab (anti-PD-L1) treatment. The CDR3 here is CASSSTGVVTEAFF. CDR3 DNA sequence: TGTGCCAGCAGTTCCACAGGGGTTGTCACTGAAGCTTTCTTT.